The clone carrying this TCR beta chain has a handful of counts. What it recognizes is unknown. One entry per CDR3 protein, called by TCRdb with MiXCR from the reads. This table holds some 920,000 distinct CDR3 sequences, roughly 30% found once. The data stem from a study of T cell repertoires in cytomegalovirus infection. Study-level information: Recently identified HLA-C-restricted CMV epitopes and well-studied HLA-B-restricted CMV epitopes were used by the study. Study-wide points: Cumulative frequency (of public TCR beta family members) identified carriers of CMV plus the relevant HLA.

Germline V lookup: CDR1 MNHEY, CDR2 SVGEGT. The V segment lost 7 bases and the J segment 10 bases; nucleotides outside the gene matches: 19. The CDR3 consists of 16 residues. The starting material was cultured CD8+ T cells from PBMCs, obtained from culture after CMV antigen stimulation. The gene calls are TRBV6-2 or TRBV6-3 and TRBJ2-1, with 7 bases lining up with TRBD1. This TCR was sampled from a human donor in good health (CMV status not recorded). Some clones in this sample may be carry-over from other donors' samples. CDR3 nucleotides: TGTGCCAGCATATTGGGAGAGACAGGGACACAACAGGAGCAGTTCTTC. It translates to CASILGETGTQQEQFF.